The 19 T cell receptor beta chains in this list originate from one sample, sequenced in a study of regulatory T cells in long-lasting Graves disease (dated by TCRdb to the early 2020s). Library preparation was by multiplex PCR. Sequencing took place on an Illumina HiSeq 4000. iRepertoire HTBI primers and Arm-PCR amplification of CDR3 regions were used to construct TCR beta libraries. Using fastp at Q25 and MiXCR, TCRdb reprocessed the public reads and kept productive beta chains. Every distinct CDR3 protein forms one entry, paired with its most common genes and DNA. The sample profile shows hundreds of thousands of distinct CDR3 sequences; roughly 13% of them were found once. Jointly, the top ten make up approximately 9.3% of the sample. The sample's time point label is to be understood as: newly diagnosed GD, antithyroid drugs for less than 3 months. RNA was extracted from PBMCs in TRIzol for both TCR sequencing and RNA sequencing.

These data also formed part of another study, on T cells in Graves' hyperthyroidism and ophthalmopathy.

The sample in question was peripheral blood mononuclear cells (PBMCs), obtained at new diagnosis, from a patient treated with antithyroid drugs. The receptors here all came from a young man with Graves disease. Donor details come from another sample of the same person, matched by shared clones.

In its sample, this clonotype was seen a few times. This chain joins TRBV7-6 and TRBJ2-6; D remains unclear. The V end was cut by 5 bases, the J end by 5 bases, with 16 bases between. The CDR3 runs 16 residues. Germline CDR1 SGHVS, CDR2 FNYEAQ. The CDR3 bases are TGTGCCAGCAGCCCCACGGTGGGATCTAGGGCCAACGTCCTGACTTTC. Encoded protein: CASSPTVGSRANVLTF.

There are many counts of this clonotype. The chain couples TRBV7-2 to TRBJ2-7; 7 bases fit TRBD2. The CDR3 sequence is 14 residues long. Germline loops: CDR1 SGHTA, CDR2 FQGNSA. V shed 1 base and J 4 bases; nucleotides not matched to a gene: 4. CDR3 protein: CASSLEAGAYEQYF. The DNA of the CDR3 is TGTGCCAGCAGCTTAGAGGCGGGAGCTTACGAGCAGTACTTC.

The V call is TRBV6-1, the J call TRBJ1-1; weak D call: TRBD1 (5 bases). Germline V lookup: CDR1 MNHNS, CDR2 SASEGT. Between the trimmed V and J ends, which lost 6 bases and 1 base, there was a span of 9 bases. The CDR3 loop spans 13 amino acids. CDR3: CASRAQGNTEAFF. CDR3 DNA sequence: TGTGCCAGCAGGGCCCAGGGGAACACTGAAGCTTTCTTT.

The table lists this clonotype with a few counts. The rearrangement joins TRBV5-1 to TRBJ2-5; 15 bases line up with TRBD2. Germline V gene sequence: CDR1 SGHRS, CDR2 YFSETQ. CDR3 size: 16 residues. The V segment lost 5 bases and the J segment 2 bases; nucleotides outside the gene matches: 4. This chain's CDR3 is CASRIGTSGGQETQYF. The CDR3 nucleotides are TGCGCCAGCAGGATTGGGACTAGCGGGGGGCAAGAGACCCAGTACTTC.

With respect to this clonotype: A much larger clonotype is one base distant, so this may be a read error. The chain links TRBV12-3 or TRBV12-4 to TRBJ2-3; TRBD2 aligns across 9 bases. CDR3 length equals 13 residues. CDR3 protein: CAGSSGNTDMQYF. As DNA, the CDR3 is TGTGCCGGATCTAGCGGGAACACAGATATGCAGTATTTT.

The chain couples TRBV27 to TRBJ1-2; D may be TRBD1 (5 bases). The length of the CDR3 is 16 residues. The germline gives CDR1 MNHEY, CDR2 SMNVEV (reference sequence). V was trimmed by 2 bases and J by 2 bases, leaving 15 bases between them. CDR3 nucleotide sequence: TGTGCCAGCAGTTTAGGAGCGGGACTGCTGAACTATGGCTACACCTTC. Its translation is CASSLGAGLLNYGYTF.

The rearrangement joins TRBV3-1 to TRBJ2-1; 9 bases are a match to TRBD2. Germline V lookup: CDR1 LGHDT, CDR2 YNNKEL (reference sequence). The V and J ends lost 0 bases and 9 bases, in that order; junction bases with no gene match: 18. CDR3 length: 19 residues. The CDR3 DNA reads TGTGCCAGCAGCCAAGAGGGTACTAGCGGGCCCGTGAAAAGGGTTGAGCAGTTCTTC. It specifies CASSQEGTSGPVKRVEQFF.

The V gene is TRBV10-3, the J gene TRBJ1-5, with 8 bases identical to TRBD1. The CDR3 spans 14 residues. J gave up 2 bases and V 8 bases, and 5 bases lay outside the gene matches. Germline loops: CDR1 ENHRY, CDR2 SYGVKD. The CDR3 sequence is CAIGAGGGNQPQHF. The CDR3 DNA follows: TGTGCCATCGGCGCAGGGGGCGGCAATCAGCCCCAGCATTTT.

Remarks on this clonotype: This may arise from a read error, as a much more abundant clone is one base away. The V gene is TRBV20-1, the J gene TRBJ2-4; 8 positions agree with TRBD1. With V trimmed by 1 base and J by 7 bases, 3 bases remained unmatched. The CDR3 runs to 13 residues. Germline CDR1 is DFQATT and CDR2 is SNEGSKA (reference sequence). CDR3 sequence (DNA): TGCAGTGCTAGAGCGAGGACAGGGAACATTCAGTACTTC. This encodes CSARARTGNIQYF.

This clonotype was recorded at least ten times. This chain connects TRBV12-3 or TRBV12-4 to TRBJ1-3; unclear D gene. The CDR3 loop spans 12 amino acids. V lost 7 bases, J lost 3 bases, and 7 bases lay in between. The CDR3 DNA follows: TGTGCCAGCACCCCATATGGAAACACCATATATTTT. Its protein is CASTPYGNTIYF.

This clonotype was detected a few times. This chain links TRBV4-1 with TRBJ2-5; D not resolved. The V and J ends lost 0 bases and 4 bases respectively, with 9 bases between them. The CDR3 totals 14 residues. Germline loops: CDR1 MGHRA, CDR2 YSYEKL. CDR3 in amino acids: CASSQDRVLETQYF. The CDR3 DNA is TGCGCCAGCAGCCAAGATAGGGTCTTAGAGACCCAGTACTTC.

The J gene is TRBJ2-2, the V gene TRBV12-5, with TRBD2 matching over 7 bases. This CDR3 has 16 amino acids. V lost 7 bases, J lost 5 bases, and 13 bases stayed unmatched. Germline assignment: CDR1 LGHNT and CDR2 FRNRAP. For the CDR3, the DNA is TGTGCTAGTGCCTCTCTGGCGGGAGAAGGGACCGGGGAGCTGTTTTTT. Residues: CASASLAGEGTGELFF.

This clonotype has at least ten counts. V usage is TRBV29-1 and J usage is TRBJ2-7; 8 positions agree with TRBD2. Per germline, CDR1 SQVTM and CDR2 ANQGSEA. This CDR3 has 12 amino acids. Trimming cost V 6 bases and J 1 base; bases outside gene matches: 2. CDR3 sequence: CSVLADSYEQYF. The DNA for the CDR3 is TGCAGCGTACTAGCGGATTCCTACGAGCAGTACTTC.

About this clonotype itself: Since a much larger clone is just one base distant, this may be a read error. V gene TRBV11-2 combines with J gene TRBJ2-7; possibly TRBD1 for D (5 bases). V shed 5 bases and J shed 6 bases, with 17 bases lying between them. This CDR3 has 14 residues. CDR1 SGHAT and CDR2 FQNNGV come from the germline V gene. The chain's CDR3 is CASSHRFVPLEQYF. The CDR3 DNA reads TGTGCCAGCAGCCACAGGTTTGTGCCTCTCGAGCAGTACTTC.

This clonotype was counted at least ten times. The chain links TRBV27 to TRBJ2-3; 9 nucleotides match TRBD1. This CDR3 has 16 amino acids. After removal of 3 bases from V and 6 bases from J, the junction contained 10 bases not matched to a gene. Germline CDR1 is MNHEY and CDR2 is SMNVEV (reference sequence). CDR3 sequence reads: CASSFGSGTGWDTQYF. As DNA, the CDR3 is TGTGCCAGCAGTTTCGGATCCGGGACAGGGTGGGATACGCAGTATTTT.

The rearrangement joins TRBV5-1 to TRBJ1-2; D unresolved. Looked up from germline, CDR1 is SGHRS and CDR2 is YFSETQ. Trimming removed 0 bases from V and 4 bases from J, with 13 bases in between. The CDR3 runs 15 residues. CDR3 nucleotide sequence: TGCGCCAGCAGCTTGGAACCGAACCGCCGCTATGGCTACACCTTC. It encodes CASSLEPNRRYGYTF.

The chain combines TRBV30 with TRBJ1-5; D is unresolved. V lost 2 bases to trimming and J lost 1 base, with 9 bases between them. The CDR3 covers 14 residues. Germline CDR1 and CDR2: GTSNPN and SVGIG (reference sequence). This chain's CDR3 is CAWSWHGSNQPQHF. DNA of the CDR3: TGTGCCTGGAGTTGGCACGGCAGCAATCAGCCCCAGCATTTT.

This clonotype was picked up a small number of times. The chain carries TRBV19 and TRBJ2-1; 8 bases are shared with TRBD2. The CDR3 sequence is 16 residues long. Per the germline V gene, CDR1 is LNHDA and CDR2 is SQIVND (reference sequence). The trim removed 3 bases at V and 6 bases at J, leaving 10 bases unmatched. The CDR3 here is CASSISPSGSGNEQFF. The CDR3 DNA follows: TGTGCCAGTAGTATCTCCCCTAGCGGGTCGGGCAATGAGCAGTTCTTC. Complete variable domain (other parts from reference TRBV19 and TRBJ2-1): DGGITQSPKYLFRKEGQNVTLSCEQNLNHDAMYWYRQDPGQGLRLIYYSQIVNDFQKGDIAEGYSVSREKKESFPLTVTSAQKNPTAFYLCASSISPSGSGNEQFFGPGTRLTVL.

This clonotype was counted ten times or more. The rearrangement links TRBV12-5 to TRBJ2-1, with D unresolved. The length of the CDR3 is 15 residues. V was shortened by 3 bases and J by 6 bases, with 15 bases between the two germline ends. CDR1 LGHNT and CDR2 FRNRAP come from the germline V gene. CDR3 amino acids: CASGFKAWVGNEQFF. The CDR3 region has the DNA TGTGCTAGTGGTTTTAAGGCCTGGGTGGGCAATGAGCAGTTCTTC.